One TCR beta chain is described in this entry. Only CD45RO-negative cells positively selected for CCR7 counted as naive CD8 cells, so terminally differentiated effector memory CD45RA+ cells were excluded. The germline gives CDR1 SGHRS, CDR2 YFSETQ. With 5 bases clipped from V and 5 bases from J, the junction kept 13 bases outside the gene matches. The CDR3 has 15 residues. This entry is derived from a study of shared clonotypes between healthy human individuals. Profiled with immunoSEQ multiplex PCR; TCRdb holds only in-frame clones, not every one. The top ten clones hold 0.9% to 1.3% of a sample with 2 million or so clones, about 94% of them seen once.

The chain uses TRBV5-1 and TRBJ2-7, with 7 bases that match TRBD2. The clonotype comes from a man between 18 and 29 years old in good health. Sequencing was performed on naive CD8+ T cells sorted from blood. CDR3 amino acids: CASSSNGGSVNEQYF. CDR3 coding DNA: TGCGCCAGCAGTTCAAACGGGGGGAGCGTCAACGAGCAGTACTTC.